This T cell receptor beta chain was sequenced for a study of cytomegalovirus exposure and HLA in healthy donors. Study conclusions and caveats: What TCR beta sequences reportedly achieved was accurate prediction of HLA-A and HLA-B alleles in most subjects.

V was pared by 4 bases and J by 2 bases, with 10 bases between. Germline CDR1 SGDLS, CDR2 YYNGEE. The CDR3 loop spans 13 amino acids. The PCR employed 60 Vbeta primers together with 13 Jbeta primers. Measured with immunoSEQ multiplex PCR; TCRdb has only the in-frame clones, and not every one. Among around 39,000 clones listed, 70% to 80% were seen once. Points on this clone: Its antigen is unknown.

The sequenced sample was PBMCs. The TCR sequence derives from a man between 25 and 39 years old in good health and CMV-seronegative. V is TRBV9 and J is TRBJ2-7, with D unresolved. The CDR3 here is CASSPGLTYEQYF. As DNA, the CDR3 is TGTGCCAGCAGCCCTGGGCTGACCTACGAGCAGTACTTC. Complete variable domain (other parts from reference TRBV9 and TRBJ2-7): DSGVTQTPKHLITATGQRVTLRCSPRSGDLSVYWYQQSLDQGLQFLIQYYNGEERAKGNILERFSAQQFPDLHSELNLSSLELGDSALYFCASSPGLTYEQYFGPGTRLTVT.